These T cell receptor beta chains were read from a single sample in a study of blood T cell repertoires in COVID-19. The assay was immunoSEQ multiplex PCR, and TCRdb's table has in-frame clones only and misses some. This table holds more than 150,000 clones, approximately 88% found once. The sample taken for sequencing was PBMCs or T cells enriched from blood (not recorded which). Receptors originate from a woman aged 60-70 years who had recovered from COVID-19. CDR3s include the opening cysteine and the closing phenylalanine or tryptophan. The D gene is left open where the match is weak. The listing skips clone size in some rows; elsewhere it reads once, few, many or a size class.

clone size	V gene	J gene	D gene	CDR3 DNA	CDR3 protein
once	TRBV28	TRBJ1-2	.	TGTGCCAGCAGTACAGGGTATGGCTACACCTTC	CASSTGYGYTF
.	TRBV2	TRBJ1-5	TRBD1	TGTGCCAGCAGTGGGGCCGGACAGGGGGGTTATCAGCCCCAGCATTTT	CASSGAGQGGYQPQHF
few	TRBV11-2	TRBJ1-6	.	TGTGCCAGCAGCTTTTGGTCGGGAAATTCACCCCTCCACTTT	CASSFWSGNSPLHF
.	TRBV18	TRBJ2-3	.	TGTGCCAGCTCACCGTTGGGCAGCACAGATACGCAGTATTTT	CASSPLGSTDTQYF
few	TRBV5-1	TRBJ1-1	.	TGCGCCAGCAGCTATACAGTAGGAACTGAAGCTTTCTTT	CASSYTVGTEAFF
.	TRBV20-1	TRBJ1-2	.	TGCAGTGCTAGATACAGCTATGGCTACACCTTC	CSARYSYGYTF
many	TRBV5-1	TRBJ1-2	.	TGCGCCAGCAGCTTTTCAGGGGAGACGGCCTATGGCTACACCTTC	CASSFSGETAYGYTF
.	TRBV19	TRBJ1-2	.	TGTGCCAGTAGTATAGGGAGAAAAAACTATGGCTACACCTTC	CASSIGRKNYGYTF
.	TRBV6-5	TRBJ1-4	.	TGTGCCGCAAGACACTCTGTAAAAGAAAAACTGTTTTTT	CAARHSVKEKLFF
.	TRBV30	TRBJ2-1	TRBD2	TGTGCCTGGAGTGGTCATCTGACTAGCGGACAGTTCTTC	CAWSGHLTSGQFF
.	TRBV6-4	TRBJ2-1	.	TGTGCCAGCAGTCGGGAAATGGACAATGAGCAGTTCTTC	CASSREMDNEQFF
few	TRBV6-5	TRBJ1-6	.	TGTGCCAGCAGTTCATGGAGCTCCTATAATTCACCCCTCCACTTT	CASSSWSSYNSPLHF
.	TRBV4-1	TRBJ1-2	.	TGCGCCAGCAGCCAAGATAGACAGGTGATAAACTATGGCTACACCTTC	CASSQDRQVINYGYTF
few	TRBV6-5	TRBJ1-4	TRBD1	TGTGCCAGCAGTACGACCGGGACAGGGTATGAAAAACTGTTTTTT	CASSTTGTGYEKLFF
.	TRBV5-1	TRBJ1-1	.	TGCGCCAGCAGCCTACTTGGGCAGAAGAGCACTGAAGCTTTCTTT	CASSLLGQKSTEAFF
.	TRBV5-1	TRBJ2-1	.	TGCGCCAGCAGCCCTCCGGACAGTTACAATGAGCAGTTCTTC	CASSPPDSYNEQFF